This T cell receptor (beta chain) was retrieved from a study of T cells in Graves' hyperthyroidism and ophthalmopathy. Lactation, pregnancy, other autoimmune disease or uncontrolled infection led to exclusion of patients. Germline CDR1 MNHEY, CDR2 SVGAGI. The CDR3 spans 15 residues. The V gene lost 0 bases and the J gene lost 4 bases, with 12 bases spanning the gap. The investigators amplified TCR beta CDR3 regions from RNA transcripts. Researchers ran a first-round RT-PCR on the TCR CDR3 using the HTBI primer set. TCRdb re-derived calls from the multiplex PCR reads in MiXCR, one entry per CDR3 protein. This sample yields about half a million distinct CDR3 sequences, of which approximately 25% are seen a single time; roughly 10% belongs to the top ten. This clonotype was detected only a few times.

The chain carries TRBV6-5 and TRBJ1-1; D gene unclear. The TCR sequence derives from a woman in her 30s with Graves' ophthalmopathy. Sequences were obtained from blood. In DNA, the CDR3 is TGTGCCAGCAGTTACTCGAAGGGCGTAGGCACTGAAGCTTTCTTT. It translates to CASSYSKGVGTEAFF.